The 32 T cell receptor beta chains below come from one sample, sequenced in a study of control samples from healthy donors and cancer patients. TCRdb keeps only in-frame clones here, not all; method: immunoSEQ multiplex PCR. The table lists about 95,000 clones, over 80% of them singletons. The sample was blood. The source of these receptors is a man aged 25 to 40 in good health.

This chain uses TRBV9 with TRBJ1-4; no reliable D call. With 4 bases removed from V and 0 bases from J, the gap between germline ends came to 13 bases. The germline V gene has CDR1 SGDLS and CDR2 YYNGEE. There are 16 residues in the CDR3. The CDR3 sequence is CASSTFVGATNEKLFF. Here the CDR3 DNA reads TGTGCCAGCAGCACCTTCGTGGGAGCAACTAATGAAAAACTGTTTTTT. Full variable domain (outside the CDR3, taken from reference TRBV9 and TRBJ1-4): DSGVTQTPKHLITATGQRVTLRCSPRSGDLSVYWYQQSLDQGLQFLIQYYNGEERAKGNILERFSAQQFPDLHSELNLSSLELGDSALYFCASSTFVGATNEKLFFGSGTQLSVL.

This clone has a single count. The rearrangement uses TRBV6-6 and TRBJ2-7, with 8 bases matching TRBD1. Unmatched junction bases numbered 7, after V lost 5 bases and J lost 4 bases. CDR1 is MNHNY and CDR2 is SVGAGI in the germline V gene (reference sequence). This CDR3 spans 14 amino acids. CDR3 DNA: TGTGCCAGCAGTCCGCAGGGGGCGCGGTACGAGCAGTACTTC. Its protein is CASSPQGARYEQYF.

The chain links TRBV28 to TRBJ1-2, with TRBD1 as a possible D gene (6 bases). The CDR3 contains 16 residues. Germline V gives CDR1 MDHEN, CDR2 SYDVKM. The V gene lost 1 base and the J gene lost 4 bases, with 16 bases spanning the gap. In nucleotides, the CDR3 is TGTGCCAGCAGTTTATCCCTACGGGGGCTCTTCTATGGCTACACCTTC. It yields the protein CASSLSLRGLFYGYTF.

The chain combines TRBV12-5 with TRBJ1-2; D is uncertain. The V gene's germline CDR1 is LGHNT and CDR2 FRNRAP. The CDR3 consists of 17 residues. Trimming stripped 1 base from V and 4 bases from J, with 19 bases between. CDR3 protein: CASGLAYPDRTPYGYTF. The CDR3 bases are TGTGCTAGTGGTTTGGCATACCCCGACCGGACTCCCTATGGCTACACCTTC.

This CDR3 reads CASSLDRWKETQYF. CDR3 DNA: TGTGCCAGCAGCTTAGACAGGTGGAAAGAGACCCAGTACTTC. V usage is TRBV7-2 and J usage is TRBJ2-5; possibly TRBD1 for D (5 bases). CDR1 is SGHTA and CDR2 is FQGNSA in the germline V gene. The CDR3 length is 14 residues. V lost 1 base to trimming and J lost 3 bases, with 9 bases between them.

The rearrangement links TRBV6-6 to TRBJ1-6; D is perhaps TRBD1 (5 bases). V was trimmed by 6 bases and J by 9 bases, leaving 12 bases between them. Germline CDR1 and CDR2: MNHNY and SVGAGI (reference sequence). This CDR3 is built from 13 residues. The CDR3, as DNA: TGTGCCAGCAGACTCAGGGAAGGTTCACCCCTCCACTTT. Protein: CASRLREGSPLHF.

The rearrangement links TRBV18 to TRBJ1-2; unclear D gene. From germline, CDR1 is KGHSH and CDR2 LQKENI. The CDR3 is 14 amino acids. V was shortened by 6 bases and J by 2 bases, with 13 bases between the two germline ends. CDR3 nucleotide sequence: TGTGCCAGCTCCATCTCCGGGTCAAACTATGGCTACACCTTC. Its protein product is CASSISGSNYGYTF.

The chain employs TRBV14 and TRBJ1-1; possible D gene TRBD1, 5 bases. The germline V gene encodes CDR1 SGHDN and CDR2 FVKESK. This CDR3 is built from 16 residues. Trimming removed 0 bases from V and 4 bases from J, with 15 bases in between. The chain's CDR3 is CASSQEIPGGGTEAFF. The CDR3 DNA is TGTGCCAGCAGCCAAGAAATCCCCGGTGGGGGCACTGAAGCTTTCTTT.

The chain employs TRBV9 and TRBJ2-1; 8 bases are a match to TRBD1. The CDR3 runs to 16 residues. V lost 0 bases and J lost 8; bases outside the gene matches: 10. Germline values: CDR1 SGDLS, CDR2 YYNGEE. The CDR3 DNA follows: TGTGCCAGCAGCGTAGGATCGACAGGGGTCTGGGATGAGCAGTTCTTC. It translates to CASSVGSTGVWDEQFF. Full variable domain (rest looked up from reference TRBV9 and TRBJ2-1): DSGVTQTPKHLITATGQRVTLRCSPRSGDLSVYWYQQSLDQGLQFLIQYYNGEERAKGNILERFSAQQFPDLHSELNLSSLELGDSALYFCASSVGSTGVWDEQFFGPGTRLTVL.

The chain uses TRBV7-3 and TRBJ2-1; 11 positions agree with TRBD2. CDR1 is SGHTA, CDR2 FQGTGA, per germline. Trimming removed 4 bases from V and 4 bases from J; junction bases left unmatched: 3. The CDR3 extends over 15 amino acids. The CDR3 spells CASSSGLAAYNEQFF. CDR3 coding DNA: TGTGCCAGCAGCTCGGGACTAGCGGCATACAATGAGCAGTTCTTC.

This clone was recorded a few times. The CDR3 loop is CASSLVPGGVIEQYF. DNA of the CDR3: TGTGCCAGCAGCTTAGTGCCAGGGGGAGTTATCGAGCAGTACTTC. The chain is built from TRBV7-8 and TRBJ2-7, with 7 bases lining up with TRBD1. V dropped 1 base and J dropped 6; count of bases not matched to a gene: 9. The CDR3 length is 15 residues. Germline CDR1 reads SGHVS; CDR2 reads FQNEAQ.

This clone was seen a few times. This chain joins TRBV7-9 and TRBJ1-6, with 7 bases matching TRBD1. V lost 1 base to trimming and J lost 7 bases; unmatched junction nucleotides: 1. Germline values: CDR1 SEHNR, CDR2 FQNEAQ (reference sequence). The CDR3 is 14 residues long. The CDR3 nucleotides are TGTGCCAGCAGCTTAGGGACAGGCAATTCACCCCTCCACTTT. Translated, it gives CASSLGTGNSPLHF. Based on the CDR3 plus reference TRBV7-9 and TRBJ1-6, the full variable domain is DTGVSQNPRHKITKRGQNVTFRCDPISEHNRLYWYRQTLGQGPEFLTYFQNEAQLEKSRLLSDRFSAERPKGSFSTLEIQRTEQGDSAMYLCASSLGTGNSPLHFGNGTRLTVT.

This clone was recorded at least ten times. The chain couples TRBV4-2 to TRBJ1-6; possible D gene TRBD1, 5 bases. The V end lost 1 base, the J end lost 8 bases, and 15 bases lay between the germline ends. The CDR3 is made up of 16 amino acids. CDR1 is LGHNA and CDR2 is YNFKEQ in the germline V gene. This chain's CDR3 is CASSQGTGTGDSPLHF. Here the CDR3 DNA reads TGTGCCAGCAGCCAAGGAACCGGGACCGGAGATTCACCCCTCCACTTT.

This clone showed up just a few times. This chain uses TRBV10-2 with TRBJ2-3; D gene uncertain. Germline CDR1 is WSHSY and CDR2 is SAAADI. This CDR3 comprises 13 residues. Trimming removed 6 bases at V and 2 bases at J, with 9 bases between. This CDR3 is CASRITNTDTQYF. The CDR3 DNA reads as TGCGCCAGCAGGATTACTAACACAGATACGCAGTATTTT.

V usage is TRBV20-1 and J usage is TRBJ2-3; unclear D gene. Germline V gene data show CDR1 as DFQATT and CDR2 as SNEGSKA (reference sequence). The CDR3 totals 10 residues. V gave up 5 bases and J gave up 6 bases, with 6 bases separating them. CDR3 DNA: TGCAGTGCTTACGTTGATACGCAGTATTTT. This codes for CSAYVDTQYF.

The V call is TRBV30, the J call TRBJ2-3, with D unclear. V shed 4 bases and J shed 2 bases, with 10 bases lying between them. Looked up from germline, CDR1 is GTSNPN and CDR2 is SVGIG (reference sequence). This CDR3 is 13 amino acids long. The CDR3 sequence: CAWMVDYTDTQYF. Written as DNA, the CDR3 is TGTGCCTGGATGGTCGATTACACAGATACGCAGTATTTT.

This sequence joins TRBV6-5 and TRBJ1-2, with 8 positions matching TRBD1. This CDR3 region has 11 residues. The germline CDR1 and CDR2 sequences are MNHEY and SVGAGI. After removal of 9 bases from V and 8 bases from J, the junction contained 5 bases not matched to a gene. The CDR3 DNA follows: TGTGCCAGGGACAGGGCGGTCGGCTACACCTTC. Encoded protein: CARDRAVGYTF.

This sequence joins TRBV27 and TRBJ1-3, with D uncertain. Looked up from germline, CDR1 is MNHEY and CDR2 is SMNVEV (reference sequence). This CDR3 is 15 amino acids long. V lost 1 base and J 0 bases, leaving 7 bases between the germline ends. The DNA for the CDR3 is TGTGCCAGCAGTTTATTGGGCAACTCTGGAAACACCATATATTTT. It encodes CASSLLGNSGNTIYF.

The rearrangement links TRBV2 to TRBJ2-5, with 7 bases aligning to TRBD1. The CDR3 is 14 residues long. The V and J ends lost 6 bases and 1 base, in that order; junction bases with no gene match: 5. Germline CDR1 and CDR2: SNHLY and FYNNEI. CDR3 protein: CASRQQGRQETQYF. Written as DNA, the CDR3 is TGTGCCAGCAGGCAACAGGGGCGCCAAGAGACCCAGTACTTC.

The V and J genes are TRBV5-4 and TRBJ2-1, with 9 bases aligning to TRBD2. Germline CDR1 reads SGHNT; CDR2 reads YYREEE (reference sequence). Trimming removed 4 bases from V and 7 bases from J; junction bases left unmatched: 12. The CDR3 length is 16 residues. CDR3 in amino acids: CASSPAGTSLRNEQFF. CDR3 coding DNA: TGTGCCAGCAGCCCGGCCGGGACTAGCTTGCGGAATGAGCAGTTCTTC.

The rearrangement joins TRBV5-6 to TRBJ1-5; perhaps TRBD1 as D (6 bases). With 2 bases removed from V and 7 bases from J, the gap between germline ends came to 13 bases. The CDR3 has 14 residues. Looked up from germline, CDR1 is SGHDT and CDR2 is YYEEEE. CDR3 DNA sequence: TGTGCCAGCAGCTTATTACAGGGTGGACAGCCCCAGCATTTT. Protein sequence: CASSLLQGGQPQHF.

The chain has TRBV2 and TRBJ1-2, with TRBD1 matching 7 bases. CDR1 is SNHLY, CDR2 FYNNEI, per germline. The trim removed 4 bases at V and 2 bases at J, leaving 1 base unmatched. CDR3 length: 13 amino acids. The CDR3 DNA reads as TGTGCCAGCAGTGCGACAGGGAACTATGGCTACACCTTC. Residues: CASSATGNYGYTF.

V usage is TRBV9 and J usage is TRBJ2-6; D gene uncertain. The germline CDR1 and CDR2 sequences are SGDLS and YYNGEE. The germline V and J ends were trimmed by 5 bases and 6 bases, with 9 bases remaining between them. CDR3 length: 13 residues. CDR3 in amino acids: CASSSLSANVLTF. The CDR3 DNA reads TGTGCCAGCAGTTCACTTTCGGCCAACGTCCTGACTTTC.

V usage is TRBV10-1 and J usage is TRBJ2-7; 8 bases match TRBD1. This CDR3 has 15 residues. V was clipped by 7 bases and J by 5 bases; unmatched bases: 13. From germline, CDR1 is WNHNN and CDR2 SYGVQD (reference sequence). The CDR3: CASNRPGQERDEQYF. The DNA of the CDR3 is TGCGCCAGCAACCGACCGGGACAGGAGCGTGACGAGCAGTACTTC.

The CDR3 reads CASSQGGQVYEQYF. DNA of the CDR3: TGTGCCAGCAGCCAGGGGGGACAGGTCTACGAGCAGTACTTC. The chain is built from TRBV11-2 and TRBJ2-7; 8 bases are a match to TRBD1. J lost 3 bases, V lost 5 bases, and 6 bases had no gene match. This CDR3 contains 14 residues. The germline CDR1 and CDR2 sequences are SGHAT and FQNNGV.

This clone was recorded once. The chain uses TRBV21-1 and TRBJ1-1. TRBV21-1 is classified as a pseudogene. This CDR3 comprises 13 residues. DNA of the CDR3: TGTGCCAGCATTGGGGGTATGAACACTGAAGCTTTCTTT. Translating gives CASIGGMNTEAFF.

The table lists this clone with many counts. The chain joins TRBV5-8 to TRBJ2-1; 9 positions agree with TRBD2. This CDR3 region has 17 residues. CDR1 SGHTS and CDR2 YDEGEE come from the germline V gene. The ends lost 0 bases at V and 3 bases at J; junction bases unmatched: 7. CDR3 loop: CASSLGIAGVFYNEQFF. In DNA form, the CDR3 reads TGTGCCAGCAGCTTGGGGATAGCGGGGGTATTCTACAATGAGCAGTTCTTC.

The chain links TRBV3-1 (or the pseudogene TRBV3-2) to TRBJ2-2, with D unresolved. V was clipped by 2 bases and J by 6 bases, with 7 bases between them. Per the germline V gene, CDR1 is LGHDT and CDR2 is YNNKEL (reference sequence). This CDR3 is built from 13 residues. The CDR3 nucleotides read TGTGCCAGCAGCCAAAATAGGGCCGGGGAGCTGTTTTTT. This encodes CASSQNRAGELFF.

The chain uses TRBV30 and TRBJ2-7; possibly TRBD1 or TRBD2 for D (6 bases each). The CDR3 is 16 amino acids. V lost 2 bases and J 3 bases, leaving 20 bases between the germline ends. Germline V lookup: CDR1 GTSNPN, CDR2 SVGIG (reference sequence). The CDR3 bases are TGTGCCTGGAGTCACATACAGGGAGGCCTATTCTACGAGCAGTACTTC. It is translated as CAWSHIQGGLFYEQYF.

This chain connects TRBV30 to TRBJ1-1; D is unresolved. The CDR3 covers 12 residues. Germline loops: CDR1 GTSNPN, CDR2 SVGIG (reference sequence). Trimming pared 2 bases from V and 6 bases from J, leaving 10 bases between. CDR3 in amino acids: CAWSQPEAEAFF. Here the CDR3 DNA reads TGTGCCTGGAGTCAGCCAGAGGCTGAAGCTTTCTTT.

This chain connects TRBV11-2 to TRBJ1-5; D unclear. The CDR3 consists of 13 residues. The germline gives CDR1 SGHAT, CDR2 FQNNGV. V lost 4 bases, J lost 3 bases, and 7 bases lay in between. CDR3 DNA sequence: TGTGCCAGCAGCTCCGAGAACAATCAGCCCCAGCATTTT. Amino acid sequence: CASSSENNQPQHF.

J is TRBJ2-1 and V is TRBV5-6, with D uncertain. From germline, CDR1 is SGHDT and CDR2 YYEEEE. Trimming shortened V by 3 bases and J by 0 bases, and 13 bases separated the two germline ends. The CDR3 consists of 16 residues. CDR3 nucleotides: TGTGCCAGCAGCTCGGAACGGACCGGCTCCTACAATGAGCAGTTCTTC. This gives the protein CASSSERTGSYNEQFF.